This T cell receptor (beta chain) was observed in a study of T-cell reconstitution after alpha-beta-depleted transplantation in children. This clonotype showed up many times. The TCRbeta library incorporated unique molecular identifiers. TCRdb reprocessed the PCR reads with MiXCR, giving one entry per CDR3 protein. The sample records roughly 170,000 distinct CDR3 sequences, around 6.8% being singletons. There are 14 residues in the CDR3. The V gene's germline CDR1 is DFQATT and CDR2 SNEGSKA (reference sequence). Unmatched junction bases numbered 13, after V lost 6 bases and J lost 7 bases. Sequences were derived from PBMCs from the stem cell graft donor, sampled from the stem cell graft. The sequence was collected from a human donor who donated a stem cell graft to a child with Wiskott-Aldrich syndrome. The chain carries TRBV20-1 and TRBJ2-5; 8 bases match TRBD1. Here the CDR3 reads CSAPPGQALGTQYF. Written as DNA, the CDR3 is TGCAGTGCCCCTCCGGGACAGGCCCTCGGGACCCAGTACTTC.